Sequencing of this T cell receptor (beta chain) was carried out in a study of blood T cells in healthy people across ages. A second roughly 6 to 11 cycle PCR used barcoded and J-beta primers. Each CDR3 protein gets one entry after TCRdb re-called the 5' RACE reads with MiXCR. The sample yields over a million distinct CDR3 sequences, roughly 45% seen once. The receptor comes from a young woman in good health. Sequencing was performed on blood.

The CDR3, as DNA: TGTGCCAGCAGCCGTGGGACTAGCGGGATGATAGGCACAGATACGCAGTATTTT. This codes for CASSRGTSGMIGTDTQYF. V is TRBV7-9 and J is TRBJ2-3; 13 nucleotides align to TRBD2. The V and J ends lost 5 bases and 1 base, in that order; junction bases with no gene match: 9. This CDR3 spans 18 amino acids. Germline V gene lookup returns CDR1 SEHNR and CDR2 FQNEAQ (reference sequence).